The rows below give T cell receptor beta chains drawn from one sample of a study of neurological immune-mediated disorders. TCRdb reprocessed the 5' RACE reads with MiXCR, giving one entry per CDR3 protein. The table lists about 66,000 distinct CDR3 sequences, almost 4% of them singletons. Material for sequencing was PBMCs. All receptors derive from a man aged 25-40 years with multiple sclerosis. CDR3s include the opening cysteine and the closing phenylalanine or tryptophan. Fields, in order: V gene, clone size, J gene, D gene, CDR3 DNA, CDR3 protein. The D gene is left open where the match is weak. Rows may omit the clone size; those that give it use once, few, many or a size class.

TRBV5-1	many	TRBJ2-7	TRBD1	TGCGCCAGCAGCTTGACAGGGGCCGACTACGAGCAGTACTTC	CASSLTGADYEQYF
TRBV20-1	many	TRBJ1-5	TRBD1	TGCAGTGCTAGAGACAAAACAGGCGGGACAGGGCCCCAGCATTTT	CSARDKTGGTGPQHF
TRBV29-1	many	TRBJ2-5	TRBD1	TGCAGCGTTGCAAGGGGGCGTCAAGAGACCCAGTACTTC	CSVARGRQETQYF
TRBV27	many	TRBJ1-1	NA	TGTGCCAGCCCTCTCGGCGGTATCGAAGCTTTCTTT	CASPLGGIEAFF
TRBV12-3/TRBV12-4	medium-sized	TRBJ1-5	NA	TGTGCCAGCAGTGGAACCGGACGGAATAGCAATCAGCCCCAGCATTTT	CASSGTGRNSNQPQHF
TRBV6-5	few	TRBJ2-1	TRBD2	TGTGCCAGCAGTTACTCATTGCGGGGGTTGCGAAAGGTCTTC	CASSYSLRGLRKVF
TRBV4-1	few	TRBJ1-5	NA	TGCGCCAGCAGCCAAGAGGGCAGGGGTCGGGGCAATCAGCCCCAGAATTTT	CASSQEGRGRGNQPQNF
TRBV7-6	few	TRBJ2-7	NA	TGTGCCAGCAGCTCGACTGACGGAGCCTACGAGCAGTACTTC	CASSSTDGAYEQYF
TRBV6-6	many	TRBJ1-1	NA	TGTGCCAGCAGCACCGGGACGGCGGGGACTGAAGCTTTCTTT	CASSTGTAGTEAFF
TRBV20-1	many	TRBJ2-5	NA	TGCAGTGCTAGAGATTCAGAGATTCAAGAGACCCAGTACTTC	CSARDSEIQETQYF
TRBV4-3	many	TRBJ2-1	TRBD2	TGCGCCAGCAGCCAAGGAGTAGGACTAGCGGACAATGAGCAGTTCTTC	CASSQGVGLADNEQFF
TRBV4-3	many	TRBJ1-1	NA	TGCGCCAGCAGCCAAGAAATAGGAGGGCTAAAAGCTTTCTTT	CASSQEIGGLKAFF
TRBV15	many	TRBJ1-1	TRBD1	TGTGCCACCAGCAGATCGGGACAGGGGGTTTCAATGGTTGGCACTGAAGCTTTCTTT	CATSRSGQGVSMVGTEAFF
TRBV11-2	NA	TRBJ2-1	NA	TGTGCCAGCAGCTTGACCACTCCTTATACTCGGCAGTTCTTC	CASSLTTPYTRQFF
TRBV5-5	NA	TRBJ1-1	NA	TGTGCCAGCAGCTCAACCGGAACTGAAGCTTTCTTT	CASSSTGTEAFF
TRBV9	many	TRBJ2-1	NA	TGTGCCAGCAGCGTAGCAGGGGTGTCCGGGAATGAGCAGTTCTTC	CASSVAGVSGNEQFF
TRBV20-1	many	TRBJ1-2	NA	TGCAGTGCCTACCTAAACTATGGCTACACCTTC	CSAYLNYGYTF
TRBV15	many	TRBJ2-7	NA	TGTGCCACCAGCAGAGATACAGGGTTCTCCTACGAGCAGTACTTC	CATSRDTGFSYEQYF
TRBV9	many	TRBJ2-3	TRBD2	TGTGCCAGCAGTGGTAGCGGGGGCATCGATACGCAGTATTTT	CASSGSGGIDTQYF
TRBV20-1	many	TRBJ1-5	NA	TGCAGTGCTGCAACCCTGGACGGGATCAGCAATCAGCCCCAGCATTTT	CSAATLDGISNQPQHF
TRBV11-2	many	TRBJ2-1	TRBD1	TGTGCCAGCAGCTCAGGACAGGGGGCTGGTGAGCAGTTCTTC	CASSSGQGAGEQFF
TRBV20-1	many	TRBJ2-2	NA	TGCAGTGCCGGCCTAGACGGGGAGCTGTTTTTT	CSAGLDGELFF
TRBV20-1	many	TRBJ1-1	NA	TGCAGTGGGGGGCCAAACACTGAAGCTTTCTTT	CSGGPNTEAFF
TRBV6-5	many	TRBJ1-1	TRBD1	TGTGCCAGCAGACTTACAGGGGGCGGATTACACACTGAAGCTTTCTTT	CASRLTGGGLHTEAFF
TRBV5-4	many	TRBJ1-5	NA	TGTGCCAGCAGCCAGGACGGGTACAATCAGCCCCAGCATTTT	CASSQDGYNQPQHF
TRBV7-2	many	TRBJ2-2	TRBD1	TGTGCCAGCAGCTTAGCCTGGACAGGGGCTCCCGGGGAGCTGTTTTTT	CASSLAWTGAPGELFF
TRBV10-3	many	TRBJ1-6	TRBD1	TGTGCCATCAGTGCGGGACAGTATAATTCACCCCTCCACTTT	CAISAGQYNSPLHF
TRBV18	NA	TRBJ2-5	NA	TGTGCCAGCTCACCGTCCCGGACCGCAGACGAGACCCAGTACTTC	CASSPSRTADETQYF
TRBV3-1	many	TRBJ1-5	NA	TGTGCCAGCAGCCAAGAACTCAATCAGCCCCAGCATTTT	CASSQELNQPQHF